This is a list of T cell receptor beta chains from one sample in a study of blood T cell repertoires in COVID-19. The table came from immunoSEQ multiplex PCR; TCRdb's copy has only in-frame clones and leaves some out. This table holds more than 200,000 clones, around 89% found once. Sequencing input: PBMCs or T cells enriched from blood (not recorded which). These receptors originate from a woman in her 30s who had recovered from COVID-19. The CDR3 runs from the conserved cysteine through the conserved F or W. D genes are given only for firm matches. The size of a clone is reported for some rows only, either as once, few or many, or as a class for expanded clones.

V gene: TRBV18
D gene: NA
clone size: NA
J gene: TRBJ1-1
CDR3 protein: CASSPSGGANTEAFF
CDR3 DNA: TGTGCCAGCTCACCATCGGGGGGCGCAAACACTGAAGCTTTCTTT

V gene: TRBV5-1
D gene: TRBD1
clone size: few
J gene: TRBJ2-2
CDR3 protein: CASSSPGQRETGELFF
CDR3 DNA: TGCGCCAGCAGCTCACCGGGACAGAGGGAAACCGGGGAGCTGTTTTTT

V gene: TRBV28
D gene: NA
clone size: NA
J gene: TRBJ2-7
CDR3 protein: CASLTYGTSPYEQYF
CDR3 DNA: TGTGCCAGTCTTACCTACGGGACTTCTCCTTACGAGCAGTACTTC

V gene: TRBV2
D gene: TRBD2
clone size: few
J gene: TRBJ2-5
CDR3 protein: CASSRWTSSELRAQYF
CDR3 DNA: TGTGCCAGCAGCCGCTGGACTAGCTCAGAGCTCCGGGCCCAGTACTTC

V gene: TRBV28
D gene: NA
clone size: NA
J gene: TRBJ1-1
CDR3 protein: CASSLTGDYMNTEAFF
CDR3 DNA: TGTGCCAGCAGTTTAACGGGGGATTATATGAACACTGAAGCTTTCTTT

V gene: TRBV7-8
D gene: NA
clone size: NA
J gene: TRBJ1-1
CDR3 protein: CASSLWEIVSTEAFF
CDR3 DNA: TGTGCCAGCAGCTTATGGGAGATCGTGAGCACTGAAGCTTTCTTT

V gene: TRBV29-1
D gene: TRBD1
clone size: NA
J gene: TRBJ1-3
CDR3 protein: CSVRTGSGNTIYF
CDR3 DNA: TGCAGCGTTCGGACAGGATCTGGAAACACCATATATTTT

V gene: TRBV18
D gene: TRBD1
clone size: NA
J gene: TRBJ1-1
CDR3 protein: CASSKRQGDTEAFF
CDR3 DNA: TGTGCCAGCTCAAAACGACAGGGGGACACTGAAGCTTTCTTT

V gene: TRBV2
D gene: TRBD1
clone size: NA
J gene: TRBJ2-4
CDR3 protein: CASSVTGTKNIQYF
CDR3 DNA: TGTGCCAGCAGTGTGACAGGGACCAAAAACATTCAGTACTTC

V gene: TRBV9
D gene: NA
clone size: once
J gene: TRBJ1-1
CDR3 protein: CASSVGGGRRNTEAFF
CDR3 DNA: TGTGCCAGCAGCGTAGGTGGAGGGAGGAGGAACACTGAAGCTTTCTTT

V gene: TRBV7-9
D gene: NA
clone size: once
J gene: TRBJ2-7
CDR3 protein: CASTHRENDYEQYF
CDR3 DNA: TGTGCCAGCACCCACCGGGAGAACGACTACGAGCAGTACTTC

V gene: TRBV3-1/TRBV3-2
D gene: TRBD1
clone size: NA
J gene: TRBJ1-6
CDR3 protein: CASSPGQLSSYNSPLHF
CDR3 DNA: TGTGCCAGCAGCCCGGGACAGCTGAGCTCCTATAATTCACCCCTCCACTTT

V gene: TRBV18
D gene: TRBD1
clone size: NA
J gene: TRBJ2-7
CDR3 protein: CASSARTGGDEQYF
CDR3 DNA: TGTGCCAGCTCAGCCCGGACAGGGGGCGACGAGCAGTACTTC

V gene: TRBV15
D gene: TRBD2
clone size: NA
J gene: TRBJ2-5
CDR3 protein: CATSRGFPSGRAETQYF
CDR3 DNA: TGTGCCACCAGCAGAGGCTTCCCTAGCGGGAGGGCCGAGACCCAGTACTTC

V gene: TRBV4-3
D gene: NA
clone size: NA
J gene: TRBJ2-7
CDR3 protein: CASSQDRVVAARRGYEQYF
CDR3 DNA: TGCGCCAGCAGCCAAGATCGCGTGGTAGCGGCCCGGCGAGGGTACGAGCAGTACTTC

V gene: TRBV10-3
D gene: NA
clone size: NA
J gene: TRBJ2-1
CDR3 protein: CAISTSSEQFF
CDR3 DNA: TGTGCCATCAGTACATCCAGTGAGCAGTTCTTC

V gene: TRBV27
D gene: NA
clone size: NA
J gene: TRBJ2-1
CDR3 protein: CASRSGLSYNEQFF
CDR3 DNA: TGTGCCAGCAGAAGCGGCCTCTCCTACAATGAGCAGTTCTTC

V gene: TRBV28
D gene: NA
clone size: NA
J gene: TRBJ1-1
CDR3 protein: CASSLRGTEAFF
CDR3 DNA: TGTGCCAGCAGTCTCAGAGGGACTGAAGCTTTCTTT

V gene: TRBV12-3/TRBV12-4
D gene: TRBD1
clone size: NA
J gene: TRBJ1-1
CDR3 protein: CASSWTGNTEAFF
CDR3 DNA: TGTGCCAGCAGCTGGACAGGGAACACTGAAGCTTTCTTT

V gene: TRBV6-5
D gene: NA
clone size: NA
J gene: TRBJ1-1
CDR3 protein: CASSRGVEDSEAFF
CDR3 DNA: TGTGCCAGCAGCCGGGGGGTCGAAGATTCTGAAGCTTTCTTT

V gene: TRBV5-4
D gene: NA
clone size: NA
J gene: TRBJ2-3
CDR3 protein: CASSLAIGGKGTDTQYF
CDR3 DNA: TGTGCCAGCAGCTTGGCTATAGGGGGTAAGGGGACAGATACGCAGTATTTT

V gene: TRBV27
D gene: NA
clone size: NA
J gene: TRBJ2-2
CDR3 protein: CASSPYSTTGELFF
CDR3 DNA: TGTGCCAGCAGCCCTTACAGTACCACCGGGGAGCTGTTTTTT

V gene: TRBV14
D gene: NA
clone size: NA
J gene: TRBJ1-2
CDR3 protein: CASTPSGGNYGYTF
CDR3 DNA: TGTGCCAGTACACCCTCGGGGGGCAACTATGGCTACACCTTC

V gene: TRBV5-1
D gene: NA
clone size: NA
J gene: TRBJ1-5
CDR3 protein: CASSLGQVFGQPQHF
CDR3 DNA: TGCGCCAGCAGCTTGGGACAGGTATTCGGGCAGCCCCAGCATTTT

V gene: TRBV12-3/TRBV12-4
D gene: NA
clone size: NA
J gene: TRBJ1-2
CDR3 protein: CASSSWDSAGYTF
CDR3 DNA: TGTGCCAGCAGTTCATGGGACTCGGCTGGCTACACCTTC

V gene: TRBV28
D gene: NA
clone size: NA
J gene: TRBJ1-3
CDR3 protein: CASSLMAGTGNTIYF
CDR3 DNA: TGTGCCAGCAGTTTAATGGCAGGGACTGGAAACACCATATATTTT